The clone carrying this T cell receptor beta chain was detected only a few times. Clones were sequenced by immunoSEQ multiplex PCR, and TCRdb holds only the in-frame ones, with some missing. The sample shows roughly 250,000 clones, about 93% of them seen only once. These data come from a study of blood T cell repertoires in COVID-19. The V gene's germline CDR1 is LGHDT and CDR2 YNNKEL (reference sequence). The CDR3 is made up of 14 amino acids. The junction had 2 bases not matched to a gene; V was cut back by 3 bases and J by 7 bases. The receptor comes from a man aged 30 to 45 with COVID-19, enrolled during active disease. What was sequenced was peripheral blood. The chain uses TRBV3-1 (or the pseudogene TRBV3-2) and TRBJ1-6, with 8 bases that match TRBD1. CDR3 DNA sequence: TGTGCCAGCAGCCAGGGACAGGAGAATTCACCCCTCCACTTT. Encoded protein: CASSQGQENSPLHF.